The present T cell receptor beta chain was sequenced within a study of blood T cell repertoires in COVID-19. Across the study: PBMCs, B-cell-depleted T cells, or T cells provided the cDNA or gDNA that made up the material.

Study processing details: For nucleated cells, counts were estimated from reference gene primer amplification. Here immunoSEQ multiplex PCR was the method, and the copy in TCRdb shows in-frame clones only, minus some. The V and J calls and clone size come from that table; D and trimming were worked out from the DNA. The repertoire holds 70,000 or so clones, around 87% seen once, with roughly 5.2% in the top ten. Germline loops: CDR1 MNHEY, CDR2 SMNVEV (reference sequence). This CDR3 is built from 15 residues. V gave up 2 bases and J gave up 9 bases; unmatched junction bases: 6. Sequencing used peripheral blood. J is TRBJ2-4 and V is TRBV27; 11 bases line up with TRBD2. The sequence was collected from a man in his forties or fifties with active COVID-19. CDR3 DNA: TGTGCCAGCAGTTTAGGGCGGACTAGCGGGCGCATTCAGTACTTC. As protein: CASSLGRTSGRIQYF.